These 13 T cell receptor beta chains came from one sample sequenced in a study of radiation and T cells in renal cell carcinoma. The assay was immunoSEQ multiplex PCR, and TCRdb's table has in-frame clones only and misses some. Here the sample spans about 90,000 clones, 85% being singletons. The time point here: blood 4 weeks post-SBRT, at nephrectomy. Indicated treatment: 15 Gy SBRT to primary tumor, nephrectomy 4 weeks later. The specimen was blood, collected from a patient whose treatment included radiotherapy and nephrectomy. The source of these receptors is a man aged 50 or older with renal cell carcinoma.

The chain joins TRBV5-1 to TRBJ2-2; the match to TRBD1 covers 7 bases. J was trimmed by 4 bases and V by 0 bases; bases with no gene match: 3. Germline V gene lookup returns CDR1 SGHRS and CDR2 YFSETQ. CDR3 length: 15 amino acids. The CDR3 spells CASSLDRGSTGELFF. CDR3 sequence (DNA): TGCGCCAGCAGCTTGGACAGGGGAAGCACCGGGGAGCTGTTTTTT.

This chain connects TRBV6-1 to TRBJ1-1, with 7 bases identical to TRBD1. The V gene's germline CDR1 is MNHNS and CDR2 SASEGT. The CDR3 is 14 amino acids. J was trimmed by 5 bases and V by 4 bases; bases with no gene match: 7. The CDR3 DNA follows: TGTGCCAGCAGTGGGAACAGGGGTTGGACTGAAGCTTTCTTT. This codes for CASSGNRGWTEAFF.

This chain uses TRBV5-1 with TRBJ2-1; D not certain. CDR3 size: 15 residues. With 4 bases removed from V and 1 base from J, the gap between germline ends came to 12 bases. Germline loops: CDR1 SGHRS, CDR2 YFSETQ. The CDR3 reads CASSEVQESYNEQFF. DNA for the CDR3: TGCGCCAGCAGCGAAGTTCAAGAGTCCTACAATGAGCAGTTCTTC.

This chain connects TRBV6-6 to TRBJ2-1, with 9 nucleotides matching TRBD1. With V trimmed by 5 bases and J by 2 bases, 4 bases remained unmatched. The germline V gene encodes CDR1 MNHNY and CDR2 SVGAGI (reference sequence). CDR3 length: 15 amino acids. CDR3 coding DNA: TGTGCCAGCAGTCATAACAGGGGGCCCTACAATGAGCAGTTCTTC. Its protein is CASSHNRGPYNEQFF.

The chain joins TRBV6-1 to TRBJ1-1; 8 bases are shared with TRBD1. V lost 6 bases, J lost 6 bases, and 12 bases stayed unmatched. Germline V gene lookup returns CDR1 MNHNS and CDR2 SASEGT. This CDR3 region has 15 residues. As DNA, the CDR3 is TGTGCCAGCAGCCGGGACAGGAGGACAGTCCCTGAAGCTTTCTTT. Protein sequence: CASSRDRRTVPEAFF.

This clone was observed a single time. The CDR3 DNA sequence: TGTGCCAGCAGCACTACGCAAATACAGGGCCCACAAGGGTATGGCTACACCTTC. It codes for CASSTTQIQGPQGYGYTF. The chain couples TRBV7-9 to TRBJ1-2, with D possibly being TRBD1 (6 bases). Germline CDR1 and CDR2: SEHNR and FQNEAQ (reference sequence). The CDR3 is 18 residues long. V lost 5 bases and J 5 bases, leaving 27 bases between the germline ends.

This sequence joins TRBV6-1 and TRBJ1-2; D is uncertain. V was pared by 1 base and J by 4 bases, with 7 bases between. This CDR3 region has 13 residues. Germline lookup yields CDR1 MNHNS and CDR2 SASEGT. The CDR3, as DNA: TGTGCCAGCAGTGAAGTAGTGGGCTATGGCTACACCTTC. Translation gives CASSEVVGYGYTF.

The rearrangement links TRBV20-1 to TRBJ2-3, with 10 nucleotides matching TRBD2. The germline V gene encodes CDR1 DFQATT and CDR2 SNEGSKA (reference sequence). The V and J ends lost 5 bases and 14 bases, in that order; junction bases with no gene match: 7. This CDR3 is 11 amino acids long. The CDR3, as DNA: TGCAGTGCTGGGATAGCGGGGGGCCGGTATTTT. Its translation: CSAGIAGGRYF.

The rearrangement uses TRBV18 and TRBJ2-2; D is perhaps TRBD1 (5 bases). Germline V lookup: CDR1 KGHSH, CDR2 LQKENI. This CDR3 is 16 amino acids long. V was cut by 3 bases and J by 7 bases, with 18 bases left in between. The CDR3 DNA follows: TGTGCCAGCTCACCCCTCGGTTCAGGGTCGGTCGGGGAGCTGTTTTTT. Protein product: CASSPLGSGSVGELFF.

This chain links TRBV25-1 with TRBJ2-7, with 8 bases identical to TRBD2. CDR1 is MGHDK and CDR2 is SYGVNS in the germline V gene. CDR3 size: 15 residues. J gave up 2 bases and V 2 bases, and 5 bases lay outside the gene matches. The CDR3 DNA reads TGTGCCAGCAGTGAAGTCGGGAGGGAAGCCTACGAGCAGTACTTC. Translated: CASSEVGREAYEQYF.

The rearrangement uses TRBV25-1 and TRBJ2-2; D is possibly TRBD2 (7 bases). Germline V CDR1 and CDR2: MGHDK, SYGVNS. V was cut by 3 bases and J by 5 bases, with 16 bases left in between. The CDR3 is 16 residues long. The CDR3 DNA sequence: TGTGCCAGCAGTGATGATGGGGGGGCTGAGACCGGGGAGCTGTTTTTT. Its protein product is CASSDDGGAETGELFF.

A few counts support this clone. The V call is TRBV30, the J call TRBJ1-1, with D perhaps TRBD1 (6 bases). V lost 2 bases, J lost 2 bases, and 9 bases lay in between. The CDR3 contains 13 residues. From germline, CDR1 is GTSNPN and CDR2 SVGIG (reference sequence). CDR3 bases: TGTGCCTGGAGTAGAGGGGGAAACACTGAAGCTTTCTTT. It codes for CAWSRGGNTEAFF.

The chain combines TRBV14 with TRBJ2-5; D is unclear. In germline, CDR1 is SGHDN, CDR2 FVKESK. The CDR3 runs 12 residues. Trimming took off 4 bases at V and 5 bases at J, with 8 bases between the two ends. The CDR3 loop reads CASSRSLETQYF. In nucleotides, the CDR3 is TGTGCCAGCAGCCGTTCTTTGGAGACCCAGTACTTC.